This T cell receptor beta chain comes out of a study of CD8 T cells in ankylosing spondylitis. Findings and caveats of the study: Clones linked to disease were reported to show significant enrichment in matched ankylosing spondylitis synovial fluid. Peripheral blood held disease-linked clones only at relatively low frequency, and these were CD8+. Reactive arthritis synovial fluid and blood were previously reported to contain some motif variants. Characteristic, it appeared, of ankylosing spondylitis blood was a TCR beta motif of eight or nine highly homologous variants.

In the case of this clonotype: Its target is not known.

The CDR3 consists of 15 residues. Germline CDR1 MDHEN, CDR2 SYDVKM. V dropped 0 bases and J dropped 2 bases, with 10 bases sitting between them. Molecular-barcoded quantitative 5'-RACE produced these TCR beta libraries. TCRdb itself ran the 5' RACE reads through MiXCR, one entry per CDR3 protein. The data hold 200,000 to 250,000 distinct CDR3 sequences, with about 18% observed a single time. The sequence was collected from a male donor with ankylosing spondylitis. The sequenced material came from blood, either unsorted or a sorted T cell fraction (not recorded which). The chain uses TRBV28 and TRBJ1-2; TRBD1 is a possible D gene (6 bases). The CDR3 DNA reads as TGTGCCAGCAGTTTATGGGGGGGGCAGAACTATGGCTACACCTTC. Its translation is CASSLWGGQNYGYTF.